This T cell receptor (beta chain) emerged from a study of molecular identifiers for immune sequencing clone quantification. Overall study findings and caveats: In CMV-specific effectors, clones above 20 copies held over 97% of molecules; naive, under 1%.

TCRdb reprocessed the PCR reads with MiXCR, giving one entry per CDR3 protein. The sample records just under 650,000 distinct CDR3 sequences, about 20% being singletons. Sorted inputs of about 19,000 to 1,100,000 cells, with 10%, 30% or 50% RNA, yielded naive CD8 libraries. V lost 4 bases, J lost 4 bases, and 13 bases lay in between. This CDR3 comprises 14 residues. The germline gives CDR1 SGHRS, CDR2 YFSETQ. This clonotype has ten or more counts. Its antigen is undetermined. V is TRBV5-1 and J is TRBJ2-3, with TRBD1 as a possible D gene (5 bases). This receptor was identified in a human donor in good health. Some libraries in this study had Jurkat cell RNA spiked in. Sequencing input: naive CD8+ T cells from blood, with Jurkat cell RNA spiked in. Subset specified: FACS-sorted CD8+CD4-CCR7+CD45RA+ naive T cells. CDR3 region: CASSPSWGADTQYF. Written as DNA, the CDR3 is TGCGCCAGCAGCCCCTCGTGGGGCGCAGATACGCAGTATTTT.